This T cell receptor beta chain is drawn from a study of PD-L1 blockade in urothelial cancer. Study information: Samples came from 3 weeks, at the second dose, and 6 weeks into treatment. A median blood sample held around 150,000 T cells and tens of thousands of unique TCRs.

The assay was immunoSEQ multiplex PCR, and TCRdb's table has in-frame clones only and misses some. This sample has around 130,000 clones, with about 81% found just once. As for time point: pretreatment peripheral blood. This CDR3 contains 13 residues. V was clipped by 5 bases and J by 6 bases; unmatched bases: 4. CDR1 is MGHRA and CDR2 is YSYEKL in the germline V gene. J is TRBJ2-1 and V is TRBV4-1; TRBD2 matches 7 bases. The specimen was PBMCs, collected around atezolizumab (anti-PD-L1) treatment. This TCR came from a middle-aged man with urothelial cancer. The CDR3 protein is CASSSSGGNEQFF. DNA of the CDR3: TGCGCCAGCAGCTCCTCGGGGGGCAATGAGCAGTTCTTC.